This T cell receptor beta chain was found in a study of T cell responses to AZD1222 COVID-19 vaccine. Study results and limitations: Unmutated regions of variants are reportedly targeted by nearly half of spike-specific TCRs.

Germline assignment: CDR1 SNHLY and CDR2 FYNNEI. V gave up 0 bases and J gave up 8 bases; unmatched junction bases: 11. The CDR3 covers 17 residues. TCRdb's copy holds only in-frame clones and misses some; the assay was immunoSEQ multiplex PCR. This sample has about 55,000 clones, with 70% to 90% found just once. Of note for this clone: Antigen: not known.

This material consisted of peripheral blood, taken on day 0 of AZD1222 vaccination. This TCR derives from an adult in good health. The chain uses TRBV2 and TRBJ2-2, with 8 bases matching TRBD2. CDR3: CASSEASGLAFEGELFF. In DNA, the CDR3 is TGTGCCAGCAGTGAAGCGTCAGGACTAGCCTTTGAAGGGGAGCTGTTTTTT.